The entry below gives a single TCR beta chain sequence along with its context. Its antigen is unknown. This record comes from a study of shared clonotypes between healthy human individuals. Study in general: Per donor, three plates held CD4 naive cells, three held CD4 memory, two held CD8 naive and one held CD8 memory.

V was cut by 0 bases and J by 1 base, with 13 bases left in between. This CDR3 has 17 residues. CDR1 is SGHRS, CDR2 YFSETQ, per germline. Profiling relied on immunoSEQ multiplex PCR, and the TCRdb table lists in-frame clones only, not all of them. The sample holds about 730,000 clones, over 55% seen once. Broader study findings: With a few donors compared, roughly 4.9% of naive CD4 clonotypes were shared.

The material sequenced was memory CD4+ T cells sorted from blood. Subset indicated: CD45RA-negative fraction. The sequence was obtained from a woman younger than 45 in good health. J is TRBJ2-2 and V is TRBV5-1, with D possibly matching TRBD2 (7 bases). The CDR3 protein is CASSLEGGVMNTGELFF. CDR3 DNA: TGCGCCAGCAGCTTGGAAGGGGGGGTTATGAACACCGGGGAGCTGTTTTTT. Using reference TRBV5-1 and TRBJ2-2 for the parts outside the CDR3, the full variable domain is KAGVTQTPRYLIKTRGQQVTLSCSPISGHRSVSWYQQTPGQGLQFLFEYFSETQRNKGNFPGRFSGRQFSNSRSEMNVSTLELGDSALYLCASSLEGGVMNTGELFFGEGSRLTVL.